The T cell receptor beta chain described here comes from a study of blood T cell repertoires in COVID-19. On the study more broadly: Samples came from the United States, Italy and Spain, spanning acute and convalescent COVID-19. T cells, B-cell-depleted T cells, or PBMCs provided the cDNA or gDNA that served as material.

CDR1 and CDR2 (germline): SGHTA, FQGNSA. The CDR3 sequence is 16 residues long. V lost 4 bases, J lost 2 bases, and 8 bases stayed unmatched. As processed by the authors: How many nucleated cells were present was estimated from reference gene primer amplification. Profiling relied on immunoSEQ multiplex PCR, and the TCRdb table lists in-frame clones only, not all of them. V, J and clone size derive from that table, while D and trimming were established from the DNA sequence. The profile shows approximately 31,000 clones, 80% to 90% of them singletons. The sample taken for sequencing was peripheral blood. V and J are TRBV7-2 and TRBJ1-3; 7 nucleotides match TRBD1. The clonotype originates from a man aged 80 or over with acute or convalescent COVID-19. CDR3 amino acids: CASSYRQGQTGNTIYF. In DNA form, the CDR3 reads TGTGCCAGCAGCTACCGACAGGGCCAAACTGGAAACACCATATATTTT.